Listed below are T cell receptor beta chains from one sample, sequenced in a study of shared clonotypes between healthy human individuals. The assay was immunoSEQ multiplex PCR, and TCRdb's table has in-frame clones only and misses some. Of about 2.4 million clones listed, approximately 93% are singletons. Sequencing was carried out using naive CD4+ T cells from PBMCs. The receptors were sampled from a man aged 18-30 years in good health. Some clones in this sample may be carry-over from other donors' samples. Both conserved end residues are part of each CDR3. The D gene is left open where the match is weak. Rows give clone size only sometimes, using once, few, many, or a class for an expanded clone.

CDR3nt: TGTGCCAGCAGACTTCTCCGGGGACTAGCGCACGAGCAGTACTTC
CDR3aa: CASRLLRGLAHEQYF
d_gene: TRBD2
j_gene: TRBJ2-7
abundance: -
v_gene: TRBV2

CDR3nt: TGTGCCAGCAGTTTAGGCGGGGAAGGAATGAGGGAGCAGTACTTC
CDR3aa: CASSLGGEGMREQYF
d_gene: -
j_gene: TRBJ2-7
abundance: -
v_gene: TRBV28

CDR3nt: TGCGCCAGCAGCTTGTACGGGGAATATGAAAAACTGTTTTTT
CDR3aa: CASSLYGEYEKLFF
d_gene: -
j_gene: TRBJ1-4
abundance: -
v_gene: TRBV5-1

CDR3nt: TGTGCCAGTAGAAAAACAGGAGTAGCTAACTATGGCTACACCTTC
CDR3aa: CASRKTGVANYGYTF
d_gene: -
j_gene: TRBJ1-2
abundance: -
v_gene: TRBV2

CDR3nt: TGTGCCACCAAGGGACCGCGCGCGAACACCGGGGAGCTGTTTTTT
CDR3aa: CATKGPRANTGELFF
d_gene: -
j_gene: TRBJ2-2
abundance: -
v_gene: TRBV10-3

CDR3nt: TGTGCCAGCTCACCGCGAGCAGGGTCTCGCCTTGGCGGGGAGCTGTTTTTT
CDR3aa: CASSPRAGSRLGGELFF
d_gene: -
j_gene: TRBJ2-2
abundance: -
v_gene: TRBV18

CDR3nt: TGTGCCAGCAGCCAGCGGCAGGGCAGGGGTAACAACAATGAGCAGTTCTTC
CDR3aa: CASSQRQGRGNNNEQFF
d_gene: -
j_gene: TRBJ2-1
abundance: once
v_gene: TRBV4-2

CDR3nt: TGTGCCAGCAGCTTAGATTCTAGCGGGAACAATGAGCAGTTCTTC
CDR3aa: CASSLDSSGNNEQFF
d_gene: TRBD2
j_gene: TRBJ2-1
abundance: -
v_gene: TRBV7-9

CDR3nt: TGTGCCAGCAGTTTAAAAGTCGCGGCGGCACCCCATAGCAATCAGCCCCAGCATTTT
CDR3aa: CASSLKVAAAPHSNQPQHF
d_gene: -
j_gene: TRBJ1-5
abundance: -
v_gene: TRBV28

CDR3nt: TGTGCCAGCAGTGAAGCCGGGGCTAACTATGGCTACACCTTC
CDR3aa: CASSEAGANYGYTF
d_gene: -
j_gene: TRBJ1-2
abundance: -
v_gene: TRBV6-1

CDR3nt: TGTGCCAGAAGCTTGGAAGGACTAGCGGGAGCATACAATGAGCAGTTCTTC
CDR3aa: CARSLEGLAGAYNEQFF
d_gene: TRBD2
j_gene: TRBJ2-1
abundance: -
v_gene: TRBV5-3

CDR3nt: TGTGCCAGCAGTCCGCCGACAGTCGGAAGTGGAGATACGCAGTATTTT
CDR3aa: CASSPPTVGSGDTQYF
d_gene: -
j_gene: TRBJ2-3
abundance: -
v_gene: TRBV28

CDR3nt: TGTGCCAGCAGTATGCAGGCGTACTATGGCTACACCTTC
CDR3aa: CASSMQAYYGYTF
d_gene: -
j_gene: TRBJ1-2
abundance: -
v_gene: TRBV28

CDR3nt: TGTGCCAGCAGTGTTTCCAGGCCGAACACTGAAGCTTTCTTT
CDR3aa: CASSVSRPNTEAFF
d_gene: -
j_gene: TRBJ1-1
abundance: -
v_gene: TRBV2

CDR3nt: TGCGCCAGCAGCTTTCTATGGACAGGGACTGGAAACACCATATATTTT
CDR3aa: CASSFLWTGTGNTIYF
d_gene: TRBD1
j_gene: TRBJ1-3
abundance: -
v_gene: TRBV5-1

CDR3nt: TGTGCCAGCAGCTTCGGAGGGCGCGGGTACGAGCAGTACTTC
CDR3aa: CASSFGGRGYEQYF
d_gene: -
j_gene: TRBJ2-7
abundance: -
v_gene: TRBV5-6

CDR3nt: TGTGCCAGCAGTTCGTCCGGACTAGCGGGGCGGTACGAGCAGTACTTC
CDR3aa: CASSSSGLAGRYEQYF
d_gene: TRBD2
j_gene: TRBJ2-7
abundance: -
v_gene: TRBV28

CDR3nt: TGCGCCAGCAGCTTGGAGCCCACTGAAGCTTTCTTT
CDR3aa: CASSLEPTEAFF
d_gene: -
j_gene: TRBJ1-1
abundance: -
v_gene: TRBV5-1

CDR3nt: TGTGCCAGTAGTACGAATTCCGGGGCGCGCGGCTACACCTTC
CDR3aa: CASSTNSGARGYTF
d_gene: -
j_gene: TRBJ1-2
abundance: -
v_gene: TRBV19

CDR3nt: TGTGCCAGCAGATCCCGCTCGGGAACGCAGTATTTT
CDR3aa: CASRSRSGTQYF
d_gene: -
j_gene: TRBJ2-3
abundance: -
v_gene: TRBV5-4

CDR3nt: TGTGCCACTCGGGCTCGGACAGGAGACTACGAGCAGTACTTC
CDR3aa: CATRARTGDYEQYF
d_gene: TRBD1
j_gene: TRBJ2-7
abundance: once
v_gene: TRBV7-9

CDR3nt: TGTGCCAGCAGCAACTCACAGGGGACCGGGGAGCTGTTTTTT
CDR3aa: CASSNSQGTGELFF
d_gene: TRBD1
j_gene: TRBJ2-2
abundance: -
v_gene: TRBV7-6

CDR3nt: TGTGCCAGCACCTTGGGGGACAGCCCTGGTTCACCCCTCCACTTT
CDR3aa: CASTLGDSPGSPLHF
d_gene: TRBD1
j_gene: TRBJ1-6
abundance: -
v_gene: TRBV28

CDR3nt: TGTGCCAGCAGCTTAGAGGAGGGGCCCTACAATGAGCAGTTCTTC
CDR3aa: CASSLEEGPYNEQFF
d_gene: -
j_gene: TRBJ2-1
abundance: -
v_gene: TRBV7-6

CDR3nt: TGTGCCAGCAGTCGGGTTGTTGGACGGACAGATACGCAGTATTTT
CDR3aa: CASSRVVGRTDTQYF
d_gene: -
j_gene: TRBJ2-3
abundance: -
v_gene: TRBV28

CDR3nt: TGTGCCAGCAGCCCGGGGGGACCCACGGAGACCCAGTACTTC
CDR3aa: CASSPGGPTETQYF
d_gene: TRBD2
j_gene: TRBJ2-5
abundance: -
v_gene: TRBV9

CDR3nt: TGCGCCAGCAGCGGAGGAACTTCCGGGTATGGCTACACCTTC
CDR3aa: CASSGGTSGYGYTF
d_gene: -
j_gene: TRBJ1-2
abundance: -
v_gene: TRBV5-1

CDR3nt: TGTGCCAGCAGCCGCGACACTGAAGCTTTCTTT
CDR3aa: CASSRDTEAFF
d_gene: -
j_gene: TRBJ1-1
abundance: -
v_gene: TRBV6-5

CDR3nt: TGCGCCAGCAGCTTGAGTGGCCAGAGCTATGGCTACACCTTC
CDR3aa: CASSLSGQSYGYTF
d_gene: -
j_gene: TRBJ1-2
abundance: -
v_gene: TRBV5-1

CDR3nt: TGCGCCAGCAGCTCGTCCCTTGGGGGCGTCAGCTCCTACGAGCAGTACTTC
CDR3aa: CASSSSLGGVSSYEQYF
d_gene: -
j_gene: TRBJ2-7
abundance: -
v_gene: TRBV5-1

CDR3nt: TGTGCCAGCAGCTTTGGGGCCTGGGGGACAGGGTACGGTGGCTACACCTTC
CDR3aa: CASSFGAWGTGYGGYTF
d_gene: TRBD1
j_gene: TRBJ1-2
abundance: -
v_gene: TRBV13

CDR3nt: TGTGCCAGCAGTTATGCGGGATTCTCCTACGAGCAGTACTTC
CDR3aa: CASSYAGFSYEQYF
d_gene: -
j_gene: TRBJ2-7
abundance: few
v_gene: TRBV28

CDR3nt: TGTGCTAGCAGTGGAGACAGGGGGCTTAGGACCGGGGAGCTGTTTTTT
CDR3aa: CASSGDRGLRTGELFF
d_gene: TRBD1
j_gene: TRBJ2-2
abundance: -
v_gene: TRBV25-1

CDR3nt: TGTGCCAGCAGCTTACCCGACAGGGGCTTTGAAGCTTTCTTT
CDR3aa: CASSLPDRGFEAFF
d_gene: TRBD1
j_gene: TRBJ1-1
abundance: -
v_gene: TRBV7-9

CDR3nt: TGTGCCAGCAGCCCCAGAACCTTCGGCGAGCAGTACTTC
CDR3aa: CASSPRTFGEQYF
d_gene: -
j_gene: TRBJ2-7
abundance: -
v_gene: TRBV14

CDR3nt: TGTGCCAGCTCACCAGGGCTGGGGACCTACGAGCAGTACTTC
CDR3aa: CASSPGLGTYEQYF
d_gene: -
j_gene: TRBJ2-7
abundance: -
v_gene: TRBV18

CDR3nt: TGTGCCAGCAGGCTAGCGGGAGTTGTCAGCGGGGAGCTGTTTTTT
CDR3aa: CASRLAGVVSGELFF
d_gene: TRBD2
j_gene: TRBJ2-2
abundance: -
v_gene: TRBV11-2